The 22 T cell receptor beta chains below all came from one sample that was sequenced in a study of blood T cell repertoires in COVID-19. Produced via immunoSEQ multiplex PCR; TCRdb's table is partial and in-frame only. The sample consists of roughly 66,000 clones, 84% of them appearing once. The specimen sequenced was peripheral blood. All receptors derive from an older woman with acute or convalescent COVID-19.

The V and J genes are TRBV3-1 (or the pseudogene TRBV3-2) and TRBJ2-3; D gene uncertain. V lost 1 base and J lost 7, with 9 bases in between. CDR3 length equals 13 residues. CDR1 and CDR2 (germline): LGHDT, YNNKEL (reference sequence). This chain's CDR3 is CASSQGPGYTQYF. The CDR3 DNA sequence: TGTGCCAGCAGCCAAGGTCCCGGTTATACGCAGTATTTT.

This rearrangement joins TRBV12-3 or TRBV12-4 to TRBJ1-2; unclear D gene. Trimming stripped 10 bases from V and 2 bases from J, with 11 bases between. This CDR3 spans 12 amino acids. The CDR3 DNA reads as TGTGCCACCCTAGGTCGGAACTATGGCTACACCTTC. This codes for CATLGRNYGYTF.

In this sample, this clone turned up a few times. The chain carries TRBV4-1 and TRBJ1-1; D not certain. Germline V gene lookup returns CDR1 MGHRA and CDR2 YSYEKL. V was cut by 1 base and J by 0 bases, with 6 bases left in between. CDR3 length equals 14 residues. The CDR3 region is CASSQVPLNTEAFF. The CDR3 DNA reads as TGCGCCAGCAGCCAAGTTCCCTTGAACACTGAAGCTTTCTTT.

The rearrangement joins TRBV5-1 to TRBJ1-4, with unresolved D. Germline CDR1 SGHRS, CDR2 YFSETQ. The V end was cut by 0 bases, the J end by 4 bases, with 19 bases between. The CDR3 spans 18 residues. The CDR3, as DNA: TGCGCCAGCAGCTTGGGACAAACCGGTCTTACTCTTAATGAAAAACTGTTTTTT. This gives the protein CASSLGQTGLTLNEKLFF.

The chain employs TRBV21-1 and TRBJ2-7; the tabulated D call, TRBD1, remains unverified against the DNA. TRBV21-1 is a pseudogene locus. The CDR3 is 12 amino acids. The CDR3 reads CASSPDSYEQYF. As DNA, the CDR3 is TGTGCCAGCAGCCCCGACAGCTACGAGCAGTACTTC.

V is TRBV12-3 or TRBV12-4 and J is TRBJ1-2; 8 nucleotides line up with TRBD1. V lost 5 bases to trimming and J lost 7 bases; unmatched junction nucleotides: 6. CDR3 length: 13 residues. The CDR3 nucleotides are TGTGCCAGCAGTGCTCGGACAGGGACTGGCTACACCTTC. As protein: CASSARTGTGYTF.

The genes are TRBV10-2 and TRBJ1-2; weak D call: TRBD1 (5 bases). V was trimmed by 6 bases and J by 1 base, leaving 12 bases between them. The CDR3 runs 14 residues. Germline values: CDR1 WSHSY, CDR2 SAAADI. The CDR3 reads CASRPIDSNYGYTF. CDR3 nucleotide sequence: TGCGCCAGCAGACCAATAGACAGTAACTATGGCTACACCTTC.

V and J are TRBV9 and TRBJ1-2; 8 bases agree with TRBD1. V lost 3 bases and J lost 6; bases outside the gene matches: 7. Germline V gives CDR1 SGDLS, CDR2 YYNGEE. The CDR3 is 14 amino acids. The CDR3: CASSGGQAAHGYTF. The CDR3 coding sequence is TGTGCCAGCAGCGGGGGACAGGCCGCCCATGGCTACACCTTC.

This clone has more than one count but fewer than ten. The V and J genes are TRBV3-1 (or the pseudogene TRBV3-2) and TRBJ2-1; 10 nucleotides align to TRBD2. Germline values: CDR1 LGHDT, CDR2 YNNKEL (reference sequence). Trimming cost V 6 bases and J 5 bases; bases outside gene matches: 4. The CDR3 totals 14 residues. The CDR3 bases are TGTGCCAGCAGTCAACTAGCGGGGCACAATGAGCAGTTCTTC. Its protein product is CASSQLAGHNEQFF.

This clone appeared a single time. J is TRBJ1-5 and V is TRBV10-3, with D perhaps matching TRBD1 (5 bases). Germline-derived CDR1 and CDR2 are ENHRY and SYGVKD. The ends were cut back, 7 bases at V and 6 bases at J, with 16 bases in the middle. The CDR3 totals 14 residues. CDR3 nucleotides: TGTGCCATCAAGGAAAGGGAGGGGAGTCAGCCCCAGCATTTT. Translated, it gives CAIKEREGSQPQHF.

V is TRBV19 and J is TRBJ2-1, with 13 bases identical to TRBD2. Germline CDR1 and CDR2: LNHDA and SQIVND (reference sequence). V dropped 7 bases and J dropped 9; count of bases not matched to a gene: 12. The CDR3 consists of 16 residues. The CDR3 spells CASNPIPGLAGSEQFF. The CDR3 coding sequence is TGTGCCAGTAACCCAATACCGGGACTAGCGGGGTCTGAGCAGTTCTTC.

The chain carries TRBV29-1 and TRBJ2-7, with TRBD1 matching 8 bases. Germline lookup yields CDR1 SQVTM and CDR2 ANQGSEA. The length of the CDR3 is 11 residues. V lost 7 bases and J lost 3; bases outside the gene matches: 2. The CDR3 loop reads CSAGTGYEQYF. CDR3 nucleotide sequence: TGCAGCGCGGGGACAGGCTACGAGCAGTACTTC.

The rearrangement links TRBV7-2 to TRBJ2-7; 9 bases match TRBD1. V was clipped by 1 base and J by 6 bases; unmatched bases: 4. Germline-derived CDR1 and CDR2 are SGHTA and FQGNSA. CDR3 size: 14 residues. The CDR3 sequence: CASSLDRGLFEQYF. Here the CDR3 DNA reads TGTGCCAGCAGCTTAGACAGGGGGCTATTCGAGCAGTACTTC.

The V and J genes are TRBV7-2 and TRBJ2-7, with D possibly being TRBD2 (7 bases). The germline CDR1 and CDR2 sequences are SGHTA and FQGNSA. The CDR3 consists of 13 residues. The V end lost 4 bases, the J end lost 2 bases, and 9 bases lay between the germline ends. The CDR3 bases are TGTGCCAGCAGCTCGGGGGGCACCTACGAGCAGTACTTC. Protein product: CASSSGGTYEQYF.

The chain joins TRBV12-3 or TRBV12-4 to TRBJ1-2, with TRBD1 as a possible D gene (6 bases). The CDR3 spans 13 residues. The V end lost 6 bases, the J end lost 2 bases, and 10 bases lay between the germline ends. CDR3 loop: CASSGGPNYGYTF. CDR3 sequence (DNA): TGTGCCAGCAGCGGGGGGCCCAACTATGGCTACACCTTC.

V and J are TRBV11-2 and TRBJ1-4; D uncertain. V lost 5 bases, J lost 7 bases, and 8 bases lay in between. CDR1 is SGHAT, CDR2 FQNNGV, per germline. The CDR3 sequence is 12 residues long. This CDR3 is CASSPTSEKLFF. The DNA of the CDR3 is TGTGCCAGCAGCCCCACAAGTGAAAAACTGTTTTTT.

This clone occurred many times. The CDR3: CASSLSSSGGAVIVYEQYF. DNA for the CDR3: TGTGCCAGCAGCTTGTCCTCTAGCGGGGGGGCCGTAATAGTTTACGAGCAGTACTTC. The rearrangement uses TRBV5-5 and TRBJ2-7, with 12 bases matching TRBD2. The CDR3 extends over 19 amino acids. The germline CDR1 and CDR2 sequences are SGHKS and YYEKEE (reference sequence). V shed 1 base and J 4 bases; nucleotides not matched to a gene: 15.

This sequence joins TRBV21-1 and TRBJ2-3; TRBD1 is the table's D call, not checked against the DNA. TRBV21-1 is a listed pseudogene. The length of the CDR3 is 16 residues. As DNA, the CDR3 is TGTGCCAGCAGCAAAGGATGCAGGCCAAGCACAGATACGCAGTATTTT. Residues: CASSKGCRPSTDTQYF.

The gene calls are TRBV11-2 and TRBJ2-7; TRBD2 matches at 8 bases. The CDR3 runs 16 residues. CDR1 and CDR2 (germline): SGHAT, FQNNGV. V dropped 4 bases and J dropped 0; count of bases not matched to a gene: 8. CDR3 loop: CASSSGGGASSYEQYF. CDR3 coding DNA: TGTGCCAGCAGCTCCGGGGGGGGCGCGAGCTCCTACGAGCAGTACTTC.

The rearrangement uses TRBV20-1 and TRBJ1-2; the D gene is possibly TRBD1 (6 bases). CDR1 is DFQATT and CDR2 is SNEGSKA in the germline V gene (reference sequence). CDR3 size: 11 residues. The CDR3 reads CSGGGGNGYTF. DNA of the CDR3: TGCAGCGGAGGGGGGGGCAATGGCTACACCTTC.

This clone was detected a few times. The chain joins TRBV5-4 to TRBJ1-2, with 7 positions matching TRBD1. V was pared by 4 bases and J by 2 bases, with 2 bases of the junction left unmatched. The CDR3 loop spans 13 amino acids. Looked up from germline, CDR1 is SGHNT and CDR2 is YYREEE (reference sequence). The CDR3 loop reads CASSQTGNYGYTF. The CDR3 nucleotides are TGTGCCAGCAGCCAGACAGGGAACTATGGCTACACCTTC. Filled out from reference TRBV5-4 and TRBJ1-2, the complete variable domain reads ETGVTQSPTHLIKTRGQQVTLRCSSQSGHNTVSWYQQALGQGPQFIFQYYREEENGRGNFPPRFSGLQFPNYSSELNVNALELDDSALYLCASSQTGNYGYTFGSGTRLTVV.

This chain links TRBV3-1 (or the pseudogene TRBV3-2) with TRBJ2-7; 10 nucleotides agree with TRBD2. CDR3 length equals 17 residues. Germline-derived CDR1 and CDR2 are LGHDT and YNNKEL (reference sequence). Trimming cost V 5 bases and J 6 bases; bases outside gene matches: 16. In DNA, the CDR3 is TGTGCCAGCAGCGCCCATCTCTCTCGGGGACTAGCGTCCGAGCAGTACTTC. As protein: CASSAHLSRGLASEQYF.